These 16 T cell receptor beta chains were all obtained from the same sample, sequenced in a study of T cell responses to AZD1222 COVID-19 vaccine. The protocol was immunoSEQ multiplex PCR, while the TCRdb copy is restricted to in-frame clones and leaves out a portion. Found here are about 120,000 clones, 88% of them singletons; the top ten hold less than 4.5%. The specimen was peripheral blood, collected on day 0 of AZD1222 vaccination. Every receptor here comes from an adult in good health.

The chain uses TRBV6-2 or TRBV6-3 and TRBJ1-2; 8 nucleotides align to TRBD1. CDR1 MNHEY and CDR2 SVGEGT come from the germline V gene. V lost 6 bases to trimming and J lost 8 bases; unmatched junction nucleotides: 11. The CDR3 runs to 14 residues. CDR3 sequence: CASSRNRGLGGYTF. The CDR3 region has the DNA TGTGCCAGCAGCCGGAACAGGGGGTTGGGAGGCTACACCTTC.

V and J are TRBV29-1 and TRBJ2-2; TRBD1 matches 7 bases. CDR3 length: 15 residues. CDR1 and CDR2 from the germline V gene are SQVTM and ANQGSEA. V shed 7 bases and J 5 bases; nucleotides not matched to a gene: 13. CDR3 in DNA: TGCAGCGCCCGATCCCCGGGACAGTTGACCGGGGAGCTGTTTTTT. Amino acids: CSARSPGQLTGELFF.

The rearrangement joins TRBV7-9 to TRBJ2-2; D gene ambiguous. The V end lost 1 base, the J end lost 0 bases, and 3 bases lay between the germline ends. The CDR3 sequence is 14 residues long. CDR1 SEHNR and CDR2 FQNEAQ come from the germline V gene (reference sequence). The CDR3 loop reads CASSLDTNTGELFF. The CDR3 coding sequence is TGTGCCAGCAGCTTAGACACGAACACCGGGGAGCTGTTTTTT.

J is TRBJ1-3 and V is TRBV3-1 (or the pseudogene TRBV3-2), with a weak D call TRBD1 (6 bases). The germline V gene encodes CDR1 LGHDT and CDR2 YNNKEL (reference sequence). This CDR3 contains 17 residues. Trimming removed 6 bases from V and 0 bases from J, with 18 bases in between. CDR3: CASSPRGQGLSGNTIYF. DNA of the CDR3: TGTGCCAGCAGTCCCCGGGGGCAGGGGCTCTCTGGAAACACCATATATTTT.

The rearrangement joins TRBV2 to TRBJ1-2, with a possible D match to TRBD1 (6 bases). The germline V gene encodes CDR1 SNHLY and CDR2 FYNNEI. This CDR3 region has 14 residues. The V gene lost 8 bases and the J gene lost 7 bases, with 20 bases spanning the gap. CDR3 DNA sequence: TGTGCCAGCCGTTCTATTGACAGGACCGGTGGCTACACCTTC. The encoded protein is CASRSIDRTGGYTF.

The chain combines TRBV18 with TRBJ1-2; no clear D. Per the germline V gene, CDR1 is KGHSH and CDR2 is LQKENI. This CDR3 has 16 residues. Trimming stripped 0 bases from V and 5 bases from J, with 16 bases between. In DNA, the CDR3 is TGTGCCAGCTCACCACCTTTCTTGGCAGCACAGTATGGCTACACCTTC. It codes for CASSPPFLAAQYGYTF. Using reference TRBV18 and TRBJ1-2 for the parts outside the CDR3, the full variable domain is NAGVMQNPRHLVRRRGQEARLRCSPMKGHSHVYWYRQLPEEGLKFMVYLQKENIIDESGMPKERFSAEFPKEGPSILRIQQVVRGDSAAYFCASSPPFLAAQYGYTFGSGTRLTVV.

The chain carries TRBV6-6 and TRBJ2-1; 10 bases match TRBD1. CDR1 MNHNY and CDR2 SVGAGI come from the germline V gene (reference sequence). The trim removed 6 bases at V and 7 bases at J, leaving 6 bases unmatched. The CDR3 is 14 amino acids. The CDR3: CASSSGQGRNEQFF. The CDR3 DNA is TGTGCCAGCAGCTCGGGACAGGGGCGTAATGAGCAGTTCTTC.

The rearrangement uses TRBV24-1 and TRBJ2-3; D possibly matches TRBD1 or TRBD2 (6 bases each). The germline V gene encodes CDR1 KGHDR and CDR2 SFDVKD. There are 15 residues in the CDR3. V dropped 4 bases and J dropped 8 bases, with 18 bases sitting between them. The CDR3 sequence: CATSESGYGGGTQYF. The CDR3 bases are TGTGCCACCAGTGAGTCAGGGTACGGAGGGGGTACGCAGTATTTT.

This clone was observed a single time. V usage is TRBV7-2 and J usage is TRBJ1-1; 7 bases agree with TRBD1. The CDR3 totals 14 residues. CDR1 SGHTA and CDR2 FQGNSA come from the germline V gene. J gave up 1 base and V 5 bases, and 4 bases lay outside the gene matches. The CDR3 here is CASSAGQSNTEAFF. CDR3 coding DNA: TGTGCCAGCAGCGCGGGACAGTCGAACACTGAAGCTTTCTTT.

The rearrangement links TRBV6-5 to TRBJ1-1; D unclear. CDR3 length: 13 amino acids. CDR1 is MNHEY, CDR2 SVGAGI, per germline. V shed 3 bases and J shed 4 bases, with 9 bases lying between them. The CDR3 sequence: CASSYRDRTEAFF. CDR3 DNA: TGTGCCAGCAGTTATAGGGATCGCACTGAAGCTTTCTTT.

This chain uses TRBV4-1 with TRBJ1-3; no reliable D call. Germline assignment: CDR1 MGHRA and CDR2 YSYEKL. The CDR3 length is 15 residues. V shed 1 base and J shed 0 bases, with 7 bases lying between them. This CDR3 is CASSQGAASGNTIYF. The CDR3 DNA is TGCGCCAGCAGCCAAGGGGCAGCCTCTGGAAACACCATATATTTT.

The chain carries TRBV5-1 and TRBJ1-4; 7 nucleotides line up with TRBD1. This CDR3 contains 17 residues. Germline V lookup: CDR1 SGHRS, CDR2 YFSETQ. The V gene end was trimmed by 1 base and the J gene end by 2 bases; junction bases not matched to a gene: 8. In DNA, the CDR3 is TGCGCCAGCAGCTTGCTAGGGGGCAGGGGCACTAATGAAAAACTGTTTTTT. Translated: CASSLLGGRGTNEKLFF.

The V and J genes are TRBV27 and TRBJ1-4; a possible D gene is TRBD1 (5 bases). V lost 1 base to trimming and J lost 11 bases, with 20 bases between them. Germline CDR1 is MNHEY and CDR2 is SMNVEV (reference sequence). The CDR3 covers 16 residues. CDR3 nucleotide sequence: TGTGCCAGCAGTTTATTCAGGGAGGGTCCAGAAGCGAAACTGTTTTTT. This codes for CASSLFREGPEAKLFF.

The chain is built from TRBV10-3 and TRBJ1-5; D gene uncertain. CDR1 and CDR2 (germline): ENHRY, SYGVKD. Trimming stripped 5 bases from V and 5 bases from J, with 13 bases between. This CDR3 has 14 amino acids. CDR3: CAISTETLHQPQHF. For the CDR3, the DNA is TGTGCCATCAGTACGGAAACTCTACATCAGCCCCAGCATTTT.

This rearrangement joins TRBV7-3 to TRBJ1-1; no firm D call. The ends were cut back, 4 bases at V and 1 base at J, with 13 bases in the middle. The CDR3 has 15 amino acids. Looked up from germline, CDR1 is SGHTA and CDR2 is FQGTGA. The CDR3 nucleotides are TGTGCCAGCAGCTCCAAGTCCGCGGGGAACACTGAAGCTTTCTTT. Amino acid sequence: CASSSKSAGNTEAFF.

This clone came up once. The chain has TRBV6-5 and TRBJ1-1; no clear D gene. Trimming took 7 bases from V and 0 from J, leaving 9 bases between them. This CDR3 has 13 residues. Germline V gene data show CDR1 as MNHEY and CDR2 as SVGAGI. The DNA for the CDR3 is TGTGCCAGCAAGCGGAGCATGAACACTGAAGCTTTCTTT. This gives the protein CASKRSMNTEAFF.